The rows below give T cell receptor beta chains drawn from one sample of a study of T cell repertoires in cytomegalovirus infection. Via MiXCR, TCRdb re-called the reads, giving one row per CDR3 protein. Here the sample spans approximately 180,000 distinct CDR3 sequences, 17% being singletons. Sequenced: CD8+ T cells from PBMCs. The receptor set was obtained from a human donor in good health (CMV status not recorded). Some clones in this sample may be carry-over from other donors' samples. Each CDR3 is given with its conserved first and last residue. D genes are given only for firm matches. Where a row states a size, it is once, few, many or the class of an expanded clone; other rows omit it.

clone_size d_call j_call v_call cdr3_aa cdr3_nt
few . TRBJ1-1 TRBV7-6 CASSLALGEAFF TGTGCCAGCAGCTTAGCCTTAGGTGAAGCTTTCTTT
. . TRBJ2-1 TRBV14 CASNLGSWVHEQFF TGTGCCAGCAATTTGGGGTCCTGGGTCCATGAGCAGTTCTTC
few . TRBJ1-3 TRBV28 CASSLPRTVYSGNTIYF TGTGCCAGCAGTTTACCTCGTACAGTTTACTCTGGAAACACCATATATTTT
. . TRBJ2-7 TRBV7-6 CASSYQGTEQYF TGTGCCAGCAGCTATCAAGGGACCGAGCAGTACTTC
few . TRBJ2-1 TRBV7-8 CASTAPWSSYNEQFF TGTGCCAGCACCGCCCCGTGGAGCTCCTACAATGAGCAGTTCTTC
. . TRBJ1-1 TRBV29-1 CSVEDGGQRLEAFF TGCAGCGTTGAAGATGGGGGACAACGTCTGGAAGCTTTCTTT
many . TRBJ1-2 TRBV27 CASSEQVSYGYTF TGTGCCAGCAGTGAACAGGTTTCATATGGCTACACCTTC
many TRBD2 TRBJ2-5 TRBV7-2 CASSNGLAGAVQETQYF TGTGCCAGCAGCAATGGACTAGCGGGGGCCGTTCAAGAGACCCAGTACTTC
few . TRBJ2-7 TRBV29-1 CSAVGGAESPYEQYF TGCAGCGCTGTTGGCGGCGCGGAATCGCCCTACGAGCAGTACTTC
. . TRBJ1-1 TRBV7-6 CASSSRVDAFF TGTGCCAGCAGCTCTAGGGTAGACGCTTTCTTT
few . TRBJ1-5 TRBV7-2 CASSGAGPHSNQPQHF TGTGCCAGCAGCGGCGCGGGGCCTCATAGCAATCAGCCCCAGCATTTT
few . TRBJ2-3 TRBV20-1 CSAARVKGTTDTQYF TGCAGTGCCGCCCGGGTGAAGGGAACGACAGATACGCAGTATTTT
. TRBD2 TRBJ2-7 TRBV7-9 CASSLPSGSSYEQYF TGTGCCAGCAGCTTACCTAGCGGTAGCTCCTACGAGCAGTACTTC
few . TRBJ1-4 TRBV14 CASSLGRNNEKLFF TGTGCCAGCAGCCTCGGAAGGAATAATGAAAAACTGTTTTTT
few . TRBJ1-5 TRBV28 CASSPVLGSNQPQHF TGTGCCAGCAGCCCCGTTCTCGGTAGCAATCAGCCCCAGCATTTT
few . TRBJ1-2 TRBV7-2 CASRVEDNYGYTF TGTGCCAGCAGGGTAGAGGACAACTATGGCTACACCTTC
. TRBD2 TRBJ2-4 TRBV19 CASSINSGGRAKNIQYF TGTGCCAGTAGTATCAATAGCGGGGGCAGAGCCAAAAACATTCAGTACTTC
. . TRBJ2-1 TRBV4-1 CASSTDWGSAYNEQFF TGCGCCAGCAGCACGGATTGGGGGTCCGCCTACAATGAGCAGTTCTTC
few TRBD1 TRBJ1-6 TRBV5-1 CASSLRDRGLGSPLHF TGCGCCAGCAGCCTGAGGGACAGGGGGCTGGGTTCACCCCTCCACTTT
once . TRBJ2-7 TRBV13 CASSSGRTSYEQYF TGTGCCAGCAGCTCGGGACGGACCTCCTACGAGCAGTACTTC
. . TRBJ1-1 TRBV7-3 CASSLATGSGAGAFF TGTGCCAGCAGCTTGGCAACGGGCTCCGGGGCGGGAGCTTTCTTT
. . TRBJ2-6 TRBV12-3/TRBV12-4 CASVAGSGANGLTF TGTGCCAGCGTGGCGGGGTCTGGGGCCAACGGCCTGACTTTC
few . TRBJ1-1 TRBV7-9 CASSLGWGGNTEAFF TGTGCCAGCAGCTTAGGGTGGGGGGGGAACACTGAAGCTTTCTTT
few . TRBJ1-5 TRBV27 CASSFGGTSNQPQHF TGTGCCAGCAGTTTCGGGGGAACTAGCAATCAGCCCCAGCATTTT
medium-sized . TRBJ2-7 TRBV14 CASSGHTYEQYF TGTGCCAGCAGCGGCCACACCTACGAGCAGTACTTC
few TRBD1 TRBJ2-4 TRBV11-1 CASSLRQGRNIQYF TGTGCCAGCAGCTTGAGACAGGGAAGAAACATTCAGTACTTC
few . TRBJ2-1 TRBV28 CASSPGGAVYNEQFF TGTGCCAGCAGTCCTGGTGGGGCAGTCTACAATGAGCAGTTCTTC
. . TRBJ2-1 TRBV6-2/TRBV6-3 CASIPGDDYNEQFF TGTGCCAGCATCCCAGGGGACGACTACAATGAGCAGTTCTTC
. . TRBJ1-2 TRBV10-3 CAISESGGGNYGYTF TGTGCCATCAGTGAGTCTGGGGGGGGAAACTATGGCTACACCTTC
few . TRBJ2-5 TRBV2 CASIVLRDGSVQETQYF TGTGCCAGCATTGTCTTGAGAGACGGCTCGGTTCAAGAGACCCAGTACTTC
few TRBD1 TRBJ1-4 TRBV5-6 CASSRSQDREGEKLFF TGTGCCAGCAGCCGATCCCAGGACAGGGAAGGAGAAAAACTGTTTTTT
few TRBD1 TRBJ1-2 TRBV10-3 CAISDRDRDEEGYGYTF TGTGCCATCAGTGACCGGGACAGGGATGAAGAAGGGTATGGCTACACCTTC
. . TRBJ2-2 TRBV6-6 CACVGLGELFF TGTGCCTGCGTGGGGCTCGGGGAGCTGTTTTTT
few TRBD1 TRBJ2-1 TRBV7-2 CASSSGQGGYEQFF TGTGCCAGCAGCTCCGGACAGGGGGGTTATGAGCAGTTCTTC
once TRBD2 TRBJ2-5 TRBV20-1 CSARNSGGAKTQYF TGCAGTGCTAGAAATAGCGGGGGGGCGAAGACCCAGTACTTC
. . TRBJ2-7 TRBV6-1 CASQNPSSPRRLKSHEQYF TGTGCCAGCCAGAACCCATCCAGTCCTCGGAGACTCAAATCCCACGAGCAGTACTTC
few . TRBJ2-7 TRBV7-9 CASSSNRDPREQYF TGTGCCAGCAGTTCTAACCGGGACCCGAGAGAGCAGTACTTC
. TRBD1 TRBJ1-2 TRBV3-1 CASSQWGPTGEEHYGYTF TGTGCCAGCAGCCAATGGGGCCCGACAGGGGAGGAACACTATGGCTACACCTTC
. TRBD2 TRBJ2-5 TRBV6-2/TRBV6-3 CASSYSAGEETQYF TGTGCCAGCAGTTACTCGGCGGGAGAAGAGACCCAGTACTTC
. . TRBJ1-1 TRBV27 CASSLKGGMNTEAFF TGTGCCAGCAGTTTAAAGGGGGGGATGAACACTGAAGCTTTCTTT
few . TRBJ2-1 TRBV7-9 CASSLAPGLEPFF TGTGCCAGCAGCTTAGCCCCGGGACTTGAACCATTCTTC
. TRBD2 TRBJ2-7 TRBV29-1 CSVELAGGGYEQYF TGCAGCGTTGAGTTAGCGGGGGGTGGTTACGAGCAGTACTTC
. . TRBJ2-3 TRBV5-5 CASSLGQSNSDTQYF TGTGCCAGCAGCTTGGGACAGTCCAACTCAGATACGCAGTATTTT
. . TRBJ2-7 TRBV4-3 CASSPVGNPYEQYF TGCGCCAGCAGCCCGGTTGGGAACCCCTACGAGCAGTACTTC
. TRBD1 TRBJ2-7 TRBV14 CASAYRDRNEQYF TGTGCCAGCGCCTACCGGGACAGGAACGAGCAGTACTTC
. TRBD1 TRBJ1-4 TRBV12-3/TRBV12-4 CASSLEGAGEKLFF TGTGCCAGCAGTTTAGAGGGGGCCGGTGAAAAACTGTTTTTT
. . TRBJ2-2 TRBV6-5 CASSYGFTGELFF TGTGCCAGCAGTTACGGGTTCACCGGGGAGCTGTTTTTT
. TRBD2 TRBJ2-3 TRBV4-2 CASSQEAGGPDTQYF TGTGCCAGCAGCCAAGAGGCGGGGGGGCCAGATACGCAGTATTTT
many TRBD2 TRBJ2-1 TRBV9 CASRVGPAGGHNEQFF TGTGCCAGCAGGGTAGGGCCAGCGGGGGGACACAATGAGCAGTTCTTC
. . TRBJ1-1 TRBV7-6 CASSLQEKNTEAFF TGTGCCAGCAGCTTACAGGAAAAGAACACTGAAGCTTTCTTT
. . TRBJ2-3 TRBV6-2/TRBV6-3 CASSYIPVREPTDTQYF TGTGCCAGCAGTTATATTCCCGTCAGGGAGCCCACAGATACGCAGTATTTT
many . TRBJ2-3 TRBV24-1 CATSDSEESEDTQYF TGTGCCACCAGTGATTCCGAGGAGTCGGAAGATACGCAGTATTTT
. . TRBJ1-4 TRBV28 CASSLLPGGTPGSEKLFF TGTGCCAGCAGTTTATTACCTGGGGGAACTCCAGGTAGTGAAAAACTGTTTTTT
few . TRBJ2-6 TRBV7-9 CASSTPTSLLTGANVLTF TGTGCCAGCAGCACGCCGACGTCCCTTTTGACCGGGGCCAACGTCCTGACTTTC
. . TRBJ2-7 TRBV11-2 CASSVYTGPFYEQYF TGTGCCAGCAGCGTGTACACCGGGCCCTTCTACGAGCAGTACTTC
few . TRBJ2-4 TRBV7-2 CASSLARDGGAKNIQYF TGTGCCAGCAGCTTAGCGAGGGACGGAGGAGCCAAAAACATTCAGTACTTC
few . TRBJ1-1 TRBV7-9 CASSSPRLAFF TGTGCCAGCAGCTCCCCTCGGCTCGCTTTCTTT
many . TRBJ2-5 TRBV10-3 CAISDRGQETQYF TGTGCCATCAGTGACAGGGGCCAAGAGACCCAGTACTTC
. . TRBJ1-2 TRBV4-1 CASSQDRSIGNYGYTF TGCGCCAGCAGCCAAGACCGAAGTATCGGGAACTATGGCTACACCTTC
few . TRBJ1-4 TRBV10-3 CAISASGNFNEKLFF TGTGCCATCAGTGCTTCAGGGAACTTCAATGAAAAACTGTTTTTT